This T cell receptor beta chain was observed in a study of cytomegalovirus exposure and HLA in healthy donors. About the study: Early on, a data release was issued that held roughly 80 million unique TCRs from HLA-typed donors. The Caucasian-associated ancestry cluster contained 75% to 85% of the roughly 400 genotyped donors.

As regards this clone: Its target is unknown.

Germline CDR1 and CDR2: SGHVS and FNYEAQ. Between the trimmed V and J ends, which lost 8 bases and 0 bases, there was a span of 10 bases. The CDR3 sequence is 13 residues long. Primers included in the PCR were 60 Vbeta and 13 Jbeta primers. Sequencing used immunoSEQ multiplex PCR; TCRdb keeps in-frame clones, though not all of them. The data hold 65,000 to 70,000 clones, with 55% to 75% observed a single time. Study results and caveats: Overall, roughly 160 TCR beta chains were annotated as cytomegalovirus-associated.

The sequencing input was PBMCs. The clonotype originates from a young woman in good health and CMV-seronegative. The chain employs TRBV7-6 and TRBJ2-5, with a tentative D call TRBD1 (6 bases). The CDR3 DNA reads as TGTGCCAGCGGCCCAGGGGACCAAGAGACCCAGTACTTC. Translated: CASGPGDQETQYF.